This T cell receptor beta chain was identified in a study of T cell repertoires in cytomegalovirus infection. Points from the study as a whole: Summed public TCR beta family frequency identified CMV carriers bearing the relevant HLA. HLA-C-restricted CMV clonotypes gave the most frequent clonotype in two of eight donors.

Trimming removed 8 bases from V and 4 bases from J; junction bases left unmatched: 9. Germline lookup yields CDR1 SGHTA and CDR2 FQGTGA. There are 16 residues in the CDR3. TCRdb re-called the reads through MiXCR, storing one row per CDR3 protein. The sample includes under 300,000 distinct CDR3 sequences, around 12% of them seen just once. The sample holds many counts of this clonotype. Its antigen is currently unknown. The chain joins TRBV7-3 to TRBJ2-6; TRBD1 agrees at 9 bases. The sample taken for sequencing was PBMCs. This sequence originates from a human donor in good health (CMV status not recorded). Some clones in this sample may be carry-over from other donors' samples. CDR3 sequence (DNA): TGTGCCAGCGGAGGGACAGGGCGTTCAGGGGCCAACGTCCTGACTTTC. Protein: CASGGTGRSGANVLTF.